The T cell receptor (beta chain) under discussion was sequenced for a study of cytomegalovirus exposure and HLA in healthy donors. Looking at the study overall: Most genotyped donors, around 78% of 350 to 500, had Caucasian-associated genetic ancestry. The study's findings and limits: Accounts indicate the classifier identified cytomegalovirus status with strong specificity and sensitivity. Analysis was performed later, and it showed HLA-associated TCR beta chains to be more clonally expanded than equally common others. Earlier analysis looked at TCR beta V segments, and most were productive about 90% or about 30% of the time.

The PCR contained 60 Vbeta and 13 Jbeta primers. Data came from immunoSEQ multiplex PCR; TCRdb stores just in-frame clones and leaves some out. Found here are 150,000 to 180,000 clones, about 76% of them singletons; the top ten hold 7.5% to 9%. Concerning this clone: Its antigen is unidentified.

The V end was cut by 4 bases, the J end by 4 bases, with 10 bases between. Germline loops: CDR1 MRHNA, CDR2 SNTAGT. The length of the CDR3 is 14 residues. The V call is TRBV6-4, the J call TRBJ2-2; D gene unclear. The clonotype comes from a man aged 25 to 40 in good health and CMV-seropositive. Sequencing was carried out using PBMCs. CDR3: CASSAAPGTGELFF. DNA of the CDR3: TGTGCCAGCAGTGCCGCCCCGGGCACCGGGGAGCTGTTTTTT.